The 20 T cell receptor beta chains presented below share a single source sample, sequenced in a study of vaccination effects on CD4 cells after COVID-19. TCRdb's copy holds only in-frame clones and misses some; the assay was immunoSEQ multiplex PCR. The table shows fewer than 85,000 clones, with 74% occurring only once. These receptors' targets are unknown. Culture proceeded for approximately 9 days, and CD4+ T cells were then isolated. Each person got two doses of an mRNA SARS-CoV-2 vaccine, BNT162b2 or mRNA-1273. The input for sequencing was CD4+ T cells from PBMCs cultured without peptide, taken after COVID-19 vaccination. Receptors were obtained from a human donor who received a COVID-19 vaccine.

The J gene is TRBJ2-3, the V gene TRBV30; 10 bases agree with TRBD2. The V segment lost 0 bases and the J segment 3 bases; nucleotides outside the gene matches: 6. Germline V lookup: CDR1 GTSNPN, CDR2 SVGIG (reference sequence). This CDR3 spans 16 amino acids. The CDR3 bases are TGTGCCTGGAGTGTAGGGCCTAGCGGGGGTACAGATACGCAGTATTTT. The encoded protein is CAWSVGPSGGTDTQYF.

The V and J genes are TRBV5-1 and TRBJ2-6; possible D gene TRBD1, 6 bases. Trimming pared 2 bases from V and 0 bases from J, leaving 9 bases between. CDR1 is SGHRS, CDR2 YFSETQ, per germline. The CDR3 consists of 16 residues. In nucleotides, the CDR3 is TGCGCCAGCAGCTTACAGGGAAACTCTGGGGCCAACGTCCTGACTTTC. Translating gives CASSLQGNSGANVLTF.

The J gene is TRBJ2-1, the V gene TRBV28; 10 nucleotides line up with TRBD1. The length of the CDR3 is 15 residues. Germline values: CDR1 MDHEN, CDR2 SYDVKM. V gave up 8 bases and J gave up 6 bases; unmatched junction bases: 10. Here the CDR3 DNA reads TGTGCCAGCCCTCCCGGGACAGGGGTTTCCAATGAGCAGTTCTTC. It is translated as CASPPGTGVSNEQFF.

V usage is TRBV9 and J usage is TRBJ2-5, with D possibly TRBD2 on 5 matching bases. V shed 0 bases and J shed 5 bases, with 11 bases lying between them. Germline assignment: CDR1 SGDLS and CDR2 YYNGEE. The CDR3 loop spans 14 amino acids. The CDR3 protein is CASSVDGGLETQYF. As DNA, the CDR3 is TGTGCCAGCAGCGTAGACGGCGGGTTGGAGACCCAGTACTTC.

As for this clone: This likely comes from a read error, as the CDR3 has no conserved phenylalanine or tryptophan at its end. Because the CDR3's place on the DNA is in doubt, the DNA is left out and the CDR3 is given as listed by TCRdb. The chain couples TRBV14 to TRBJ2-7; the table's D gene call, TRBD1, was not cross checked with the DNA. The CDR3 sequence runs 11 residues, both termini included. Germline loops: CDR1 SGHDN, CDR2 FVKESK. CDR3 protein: CASSQGRDRTA.

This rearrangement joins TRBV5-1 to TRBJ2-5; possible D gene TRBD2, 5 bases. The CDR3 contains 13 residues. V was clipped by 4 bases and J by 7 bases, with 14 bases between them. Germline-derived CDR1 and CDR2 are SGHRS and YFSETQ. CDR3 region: CASSQDGKGTQYF. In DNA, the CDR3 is TGCGCCAGCAGCCAGGACGGGAAGGGGACCCAGTACTTC. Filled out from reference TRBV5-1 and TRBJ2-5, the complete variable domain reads KAGVTQTPRYLIKTRGQQVTLSCSPISGHRSVSWYQQTPGQGLQFLFEYFSETQRNKGNFPGRFSGRQFSNSRSEMNVSTLELGDSALYLCASSQDGKGTQYFGPGTRLLVL.

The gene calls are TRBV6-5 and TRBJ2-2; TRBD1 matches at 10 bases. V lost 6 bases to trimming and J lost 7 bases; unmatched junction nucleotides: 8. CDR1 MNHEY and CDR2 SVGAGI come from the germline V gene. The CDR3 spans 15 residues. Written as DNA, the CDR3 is TGTGCCAGCAGAAGGGACAGGGGAGTTGGCGGGGAGCTGTTTTTT. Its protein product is CASRRDRGVGGELFF.

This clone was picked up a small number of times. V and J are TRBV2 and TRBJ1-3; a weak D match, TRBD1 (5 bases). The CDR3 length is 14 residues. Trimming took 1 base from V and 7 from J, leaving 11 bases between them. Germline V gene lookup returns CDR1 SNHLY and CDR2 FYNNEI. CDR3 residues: CASSEGWQGNTIYF. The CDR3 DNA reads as TGTGCCAGCAGTGAAGGGTGGCAGGGCAACACCATATATTTT.

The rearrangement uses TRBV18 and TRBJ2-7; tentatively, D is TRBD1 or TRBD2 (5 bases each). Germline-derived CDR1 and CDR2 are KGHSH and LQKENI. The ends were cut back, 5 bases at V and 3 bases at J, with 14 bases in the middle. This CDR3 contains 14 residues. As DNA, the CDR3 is TGTGCCAGCTCATCGGACCGGGGCTTCTACGAGCAGTACGTC. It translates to CASSSDRGFYEQYV.

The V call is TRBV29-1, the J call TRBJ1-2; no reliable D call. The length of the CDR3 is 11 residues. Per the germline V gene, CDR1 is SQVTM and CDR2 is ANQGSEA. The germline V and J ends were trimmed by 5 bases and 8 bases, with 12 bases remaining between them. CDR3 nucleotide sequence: TGCAGCGTTCTAAGGAGTGACGGCTACACCTTC. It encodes CSVLRSDGYTF.

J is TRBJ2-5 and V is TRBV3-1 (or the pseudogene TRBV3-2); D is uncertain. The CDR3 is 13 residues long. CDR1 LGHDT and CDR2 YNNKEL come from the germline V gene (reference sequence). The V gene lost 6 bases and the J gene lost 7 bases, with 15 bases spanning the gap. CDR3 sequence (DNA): TGTGCCAGCAGAAGAGAGTATGCAGGGACCCAGTACTTC. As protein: CASRREYAGTQYF.

The CDR3 bases are TGTGCCACCAGTGATTATTCGACTAGCAGGAAAGAGACCCAGTACTTC. Protein sequence: CATSDYSTSRKETQYF. The rearrangement uses TRBV24-1 and TRBJ2-5, with TRBD2 matching 7 bases. V lost 2 bases, J lost 3 bases, and 8 bases stayed unmatched. Germline CDR1 KGHDR, CDR2 SFDVKD. This CDR3 is 16 amino acids long.

The CDR3 DNA reads as TGTGCCACCAGTGATTGGCGGGAGAGTGAGACCCAGTACTTC. This sequence encodes CATSDWRESETQYF. The chain recombines TRBV24-1 with TRBJ2-5; TRBD2 agrees at 7 bases. The CDR3 runs to 14 residues. Trimming at V came to 2 bases and at J to 5 bases, leaving 4 bases not matched to a gene. The germline V gene has CDR1 KGHDR and CDR2 SFDVKD.

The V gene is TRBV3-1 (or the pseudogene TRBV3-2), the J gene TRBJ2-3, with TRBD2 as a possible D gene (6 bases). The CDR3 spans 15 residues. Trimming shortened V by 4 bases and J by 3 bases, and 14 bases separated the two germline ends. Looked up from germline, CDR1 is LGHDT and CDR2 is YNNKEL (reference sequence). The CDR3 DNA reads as TGTGCCAGCAGCCTTCTTGCGGGGCCGACAGATACGCAGTATTTT. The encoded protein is CASSLLAGPTDTQYF.

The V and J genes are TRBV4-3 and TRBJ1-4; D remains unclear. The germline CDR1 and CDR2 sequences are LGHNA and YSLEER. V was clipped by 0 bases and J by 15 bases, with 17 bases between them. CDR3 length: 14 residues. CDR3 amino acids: CASSQDRTSDMVFF. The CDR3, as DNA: TGCGCCAGCAGCCAAGATCGGACTTCTGATATGGTGTTTTTT.

The CDR3 DNA reads TGCAGCGGAGGATTGGGGGGGAATGAGCAGTTCTTC. Translating it yields CSGGLGGNEQFF. The rearrangement joins TRBV29-1 to TRBJ2-1, with 7 nucleotides matching TRBD2. The CDR3 consists of 12 residues. Trimming cost V 7 bases and J 7 bases; bases outside gene matches: 7. CDR1 and CDR2 (germline): SQVTM, ANQGSEA.

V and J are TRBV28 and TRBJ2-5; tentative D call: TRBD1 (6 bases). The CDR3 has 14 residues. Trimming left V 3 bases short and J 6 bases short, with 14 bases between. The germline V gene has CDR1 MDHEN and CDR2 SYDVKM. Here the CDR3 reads CASSLAGVQKTQYF. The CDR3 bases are TGTGCCAGCAGTTTGGCAGGGGTTCAGAAGACCCAGTACTTC.

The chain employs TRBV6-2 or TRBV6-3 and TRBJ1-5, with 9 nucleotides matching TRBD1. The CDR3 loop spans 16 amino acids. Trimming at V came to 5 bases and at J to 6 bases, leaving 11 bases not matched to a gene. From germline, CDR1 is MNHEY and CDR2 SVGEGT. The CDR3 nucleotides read TGTGCCAGCAGTAGAGCCTGGACAGGGGTATCTCAGCCCCAGCATTTT. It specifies CASSRAWTGVSQPQHF.

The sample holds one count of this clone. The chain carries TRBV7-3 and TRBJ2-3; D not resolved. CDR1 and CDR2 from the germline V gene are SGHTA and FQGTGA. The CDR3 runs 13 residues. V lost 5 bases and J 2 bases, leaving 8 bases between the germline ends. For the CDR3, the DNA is TGTGCCAGCAGCCCCTGGGACACAGATACGCAGTATTTT. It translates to CASSPWDTDTQYF.

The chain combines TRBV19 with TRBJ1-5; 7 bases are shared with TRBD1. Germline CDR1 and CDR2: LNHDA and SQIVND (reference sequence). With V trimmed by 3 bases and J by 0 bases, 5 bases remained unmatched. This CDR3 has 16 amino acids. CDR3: CASSIKGTVSNQPQHF. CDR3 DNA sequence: TGTGCCAGTAGTATTAAAGGGACAGTTAGCAATCAGCCCCAGCATTTT.